This T cell receptor beta chain was obtained from a study of regulatory T cells in long-lasting Graves disease. Broader study findings: The TCR repertoire of persistent Graves' patients was less diverse than that of newly diagnosed ones.

The germline V gene has CDR1 MNHNS and CDR2 SASEGT. The CDR3 contains 14 residues. Trimming shortened V by 6 bases and J by 1 base, and 12 bases separated the two germline ends. Arm-PCR with iRepertoire HTBI primers amplified the CDR3 regions for these TCR beta libraries. TCRdb used MiXCR to reprocess the multiplex PCR reads, holding one entry per CDR3 protein. Of some 450,000 distinct CDR3 sequences in the sample, about 25% are singletons; the top ten hold approximately 26%. Points on this clonotype: The target antigen is unknown.

This sample's time point: persistent/refractory GD, antithyroid drugs over 5 years with positive TRAb. The TCR library was made from RNA that had been extracted from PBMCs in TRIzol. The sequence came from a female donor with Graves disease. Material: peripheral blood mononuclear cells (PBMCs), obtained when the disease was refractory, from a patient treated with antithyroid drugs. This chain connects TRBV6-1 to TRBJ1-1; no definite D call. CDR3 loop: CASRDLRRNTEAFF. The CDR3 DNA follows: TGTGCCAGCAGGGACCTGAGGAGGAACACTGAAGCTTTCTTT.